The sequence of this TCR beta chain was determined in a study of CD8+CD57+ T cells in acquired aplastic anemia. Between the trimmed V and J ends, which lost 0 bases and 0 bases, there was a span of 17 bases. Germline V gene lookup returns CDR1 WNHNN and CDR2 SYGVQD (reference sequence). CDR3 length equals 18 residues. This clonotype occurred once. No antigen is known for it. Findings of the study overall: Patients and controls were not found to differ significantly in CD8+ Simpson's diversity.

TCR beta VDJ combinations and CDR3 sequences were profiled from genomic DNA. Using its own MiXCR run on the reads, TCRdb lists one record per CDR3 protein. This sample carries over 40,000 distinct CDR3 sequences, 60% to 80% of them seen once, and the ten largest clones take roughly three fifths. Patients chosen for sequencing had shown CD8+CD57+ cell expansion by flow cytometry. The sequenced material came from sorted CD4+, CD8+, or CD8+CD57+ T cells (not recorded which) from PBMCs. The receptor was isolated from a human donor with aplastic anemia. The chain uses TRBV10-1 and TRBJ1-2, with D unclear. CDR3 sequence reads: CASSESKIGHPANYGYTF. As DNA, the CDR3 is TGCGCCAGCAGTGAGTCGAAGATAGGGCACCCAGCTAACTATGGCTACACCTTC.